Included here is one T cell receptor (beta chain) sequence, with context. This sample was taken from a study of blood T cell repertoires in COVID-19. At the level of the study: From T cells, B-cell-depleted T cells, or PBMCs came the material, which was cDNA or gDNA.

Clones were sequenced by immunoSEQ multiplex PCR, and TCRdb holds only the in-frame ones, with some missing. The sample contains approximately 25,000 clones, about four fifths of which appear only once. Germline V gives CDR1 ENHRY, CDR2 SYGVKD. V lost 6 bases to trimming and J lost 0 bases, with 9 bases between them. The CDR3 is 15 amino acids. This chain joins TRBV10-3 and TRBJ1-6; D gene uncertain. The source of this sequence is a woman older than 75 with acute or convalescent COVID-19. The specimen sequenced was peripheral blood. The CDR3 coding sequence is TGTGCCATCAGCACGGGAGGCTCCTATAATTCACCCCTCCACTTT. Protein sequence: CAISTGGSYNSPLHF.